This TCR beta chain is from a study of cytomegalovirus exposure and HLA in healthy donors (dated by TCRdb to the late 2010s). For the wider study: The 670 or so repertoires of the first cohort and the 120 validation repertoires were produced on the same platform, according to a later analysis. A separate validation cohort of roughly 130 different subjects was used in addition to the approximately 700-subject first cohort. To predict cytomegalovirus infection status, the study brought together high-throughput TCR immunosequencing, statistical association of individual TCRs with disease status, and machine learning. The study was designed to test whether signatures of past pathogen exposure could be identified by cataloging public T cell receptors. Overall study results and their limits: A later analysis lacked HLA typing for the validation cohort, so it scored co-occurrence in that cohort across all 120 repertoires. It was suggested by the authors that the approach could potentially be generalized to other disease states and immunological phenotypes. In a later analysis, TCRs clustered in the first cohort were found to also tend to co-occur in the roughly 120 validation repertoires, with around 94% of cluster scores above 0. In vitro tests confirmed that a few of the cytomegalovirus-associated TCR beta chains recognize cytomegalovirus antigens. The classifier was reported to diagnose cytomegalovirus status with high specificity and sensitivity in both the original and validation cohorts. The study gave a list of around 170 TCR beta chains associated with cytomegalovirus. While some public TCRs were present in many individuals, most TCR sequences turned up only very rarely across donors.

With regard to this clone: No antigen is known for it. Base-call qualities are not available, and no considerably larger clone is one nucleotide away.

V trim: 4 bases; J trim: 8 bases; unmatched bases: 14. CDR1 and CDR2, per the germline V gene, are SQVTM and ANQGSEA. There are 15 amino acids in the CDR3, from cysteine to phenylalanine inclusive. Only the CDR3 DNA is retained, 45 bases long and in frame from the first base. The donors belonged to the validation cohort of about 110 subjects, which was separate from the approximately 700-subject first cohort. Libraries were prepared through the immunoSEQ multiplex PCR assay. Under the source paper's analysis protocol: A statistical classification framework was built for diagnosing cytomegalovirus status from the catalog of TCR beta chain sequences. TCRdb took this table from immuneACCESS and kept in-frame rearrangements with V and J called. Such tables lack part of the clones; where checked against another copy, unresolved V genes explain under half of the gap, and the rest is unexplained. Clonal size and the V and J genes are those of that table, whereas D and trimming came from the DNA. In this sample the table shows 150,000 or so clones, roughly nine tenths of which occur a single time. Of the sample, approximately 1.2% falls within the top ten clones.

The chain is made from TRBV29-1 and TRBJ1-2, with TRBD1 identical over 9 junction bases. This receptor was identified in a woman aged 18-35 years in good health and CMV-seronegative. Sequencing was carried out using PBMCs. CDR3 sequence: CSVGRFGQGIGGYTF. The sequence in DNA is TGCAGCGTTGGGAGGTTTGGACAGGGGATAGGAGGCTACACCTTC.